This T cell receptor beta chain is drawn from a study of post-analysis software for immune sequencing data (dated by TCRdb to between 2014 and 2017). Study-wide context: Relapsing-remitting, secondary progressive and progressive-relapsing multiple sclerosis were recorded as disease courses, and subtype annotation was lacking for some patients. A subset of samples was prepared in parallel using single-end sample barcoding, then pooled and co-amplified after Illumina adapter ligation. Patient repertoires were compared against roughly 11 previously published healthy control repertoires from donors aged roughly 6 to 28 years. On the study overall, not on this receptor specifically: Normalized Chao1 diversity was significantly lower in multiple sclerosis patients than controls, suggesting substantial peripheral T-cell clonal expansion. Strong co-clustering of samples prepared in the same batch was shown by direct clustering with F measure, prompting a batch-effect correction. Roughly 5 TRBV segments, including TRBV5-6, TRBV5-1 and TRBV20-1, were significantly more frequent in patients than controls. The multiple sclerosis patient group was slightly younger than the control group.

Remarks on this clonotype: The antigen this receptor binds is unknown. No clone much larger than this one lies a single base away; base qualities are absent.

TCR beta repertoires were profiled from peripheral blood of 13 young patients with multiple sclerosis to demonstrate the VDJtools post-analysis software. The patients with multiple sclerosis were children and adolescents between about 6 and 15 years of age. At the junction V is shortened by 2 bases and J by 3 bases, with 14 bases in between. The germline V gene (reference sequence) yields MNHNY for CDR1 and SVGAGI for CDR2. Measured from the cysteine to the phenylalanine, the CDR3 is 15 residues long. CDR3 DNA only is kept here, 45 bases in frame from base 1. The library relied on PCR. Sequencing was carried out with an Illumina HiSeq 2500. To reduce PCR and sequencing biases, unique molecular identifiers were built into the TCR beta cDNA libraries. Roughly 0.5 million cDNA molecules were obtained per 1 to 10 million input T cells, so each molecule approximated one T cell. The patient libraries were prepared and sequenced using the same protocol as the earlier healthy control dataset. Within a given batch, samples were prepared together, multiplexed and sequenced on the same HiSeq lane. Turning to the authors' computational methods: MIGEC was used to process the raw barcoded reads, and molecular identifier groups with only a single read were discarded before consensus assembly and CDR3 extraction. VDJtools was used for post-analysis of the clonotype tables, and diversity was normalized by down-sampling every dataset to the size of the smallest sample. In repertoire overlap clustering, CDR3 amino acid sequences, but not nucleotide sequences, were matched to correct batch-related cross-sample contamination. TCRdb reprocessed the public reads (quality trimming at Q25 with fastp, clone calling with MiXCR) and kept in-frame beta chains. Records with the same CDR3 protein are collapsed into one entry carrying the most frequent genes and DNA. The V and J calls reflect TCRdb's pipeline rather than the authors' work. The sample data list about 760,000 distinct CDR3 sequences, and 25% to 30% of these were observed just once. Of the sample, roughly 0.57% is held by the ten largest clones.

The chain links TRBV6-6 with TRBJ2-7; 6 matching bases give a weak D call of TRBD1. The receptor's source is a girl under 18 with multiple sclerosis. The sequenced sample was blood. In nucleotides, the sequence is TGTGCCAGCAGTTACGGCCGCCGGGACAACTACGAGCAGTACTTC. This sequence encodes CASSYGRRDNYEQYF.